The 10 T cell receptor beta chains given below trace back to one sample, sequenced in a study of control samples from healthy donors and cancer patients. The protocol was immunoSEQ multiplex PCR, while the TCRdb copy is restricted to in-frame clones and leaves out a portion. The table has about 180,000 clones, about nine tenths seen once; the top ten hold around 2%. The sequenced material came from blood. The source is a woman aged 40 to 50 in good health.

The rearrangement joins TRBV18 to TRBJ1-3; D is possibly TRBD1 (6 bases). CDR3 length equals 17 residues. Trimming shortened V by 3 bases and J by 3 bases, and 18 bases separated the two germline ends. Germline V gene lookup returns CDR1 KGHSH and CDR2 LQKENI. CDR3 sequence reads: CASSPPASQGYGNTIYF. CDR3 DNA sequence: TGTGCCAGCTCACCCCCGGCGAGCCAGGGGTATGGAAACACCATATATTTT.

The rearrangement links TRBV5-1 to TRBJ2-7; 8 positions match TRBD2. The J segment lost 0 bases and the V segment lost 4 bases, leaving 6 bases of the junction unmatched. The germline gives CDR1 SGHRS, CDR2 YFSETQ. This CDR3 is 15 amino acids long. In nucleotides, the CDR3 is TGCGCCAGCAGCACTTTAGCGGGGTACTCCTACGAGCAGTACTTC. Translation: CASSTLAGYSYEQYF.

This rearrangement joins TRBV6-5 to TRBJ1-1; weak D call: TRBD1 (5 bases). Germline V lookup: CDR1 MNHEY, CDR2 SVGAGI. The CDR3 has 14 amino acids. V shed 6 bases and J shed 3 bases, with 14 bases lying between them. CDR3 nucleotide sequence: TGTGCCAGCAGCAAAGGGCAGGGTCACACTGAAGCTTTCTTT. This encodes CASSKGQGHTEAFF.

The rearrangement joins TRBV6-5 to TRBJ2-7; D unresolved. V lost 3 bases and J 0 bases, leaving 9 bases between the germline ends. The CDR3 sequence is 14 residues long. The germline V gene has CDR1 MNHEY and CDR2 SVGAGI. CDR3 coding DNA: TGTGCCAGCAGTTATGGGCCCAGCTCCTACGAGCAGTACTTC. Protein sequence: CASSYGPSSYEQYF.

The chain has TRBV6-6 and TRBJ2-5; D is unclear. Trimming removed 0 bases from V and 2 bases from J, with 7 bases in between. The germline V gene encodes CDR1 MNHNY and CDR2 SVGAGI (reference sequence). The CDR3 is made up of 14 amino acids. As DNA, the CDR3 is TGTGCCAGCAGTTACTCGCGGCAGCAAGAGACCCAGTACTTC. Its translation is CASSYSRQQETQYF.

This chain uses TRBV5-1 with TRBJ2-7; D gene unclear. Germline V lookup: CDR1 SGHRS, CDR2 YFSETQ. The V and J ends lost 6 bases and 3 bases respectively, with 22 bases between them. CDR3 length equals 16 residues. This chain's CDR3 is CASTTGVGQAYYEQYF. The CDR3 DNA sequence: TGCGCCAGCACCACTGGAGTAGGGCAGGCCTACTACGAGCAGTACTTC.

This rearrangement joins TRBV27 to TRBJ1-1; D gene uncertain. Germline V gene sequence: CDR1 MNHEY, CDR2 SMNVEV (reference sequence). V lost 7 bases and J 3 bases, leaving 18 bases between the germline ends. There are 15 residues in the CDR3. The CDR3 sequence is CASTPFGHSHTEAFF. The CDR3 coding sequence is TGTGCCAGCACCCCCTTCGGGCACTCCCACACTGAAGCTTTCTTT.

The genes are TRBV13 and TRBJ1-1; D call uncertain. This CDR3 contains 14 residues. CDR1 is PRHDT and CDR2 is FYEKMQ in the germline V gene (reference sequence). Between the trimmed V and J ends, which lost 6 bases and 1 base, there was a span of 12 bases. The CDR3 spells CASSTTTGNTEAFF. CDR3 DNA: TGTGCCAGCAGTACCACGACTGGGAACACTGAAGCTTTCTTT.

The chain recombines TRBV5-1 with TRBJ2-5; no definite D call. Trimming removed 1 base from V and 2 bases from J, with 9 bases in between. The CDR3 is 14 residues long. Germline lookup yields CDR1 SGHRS and CDR2 YFSETQ. DNA for the CDR3: TGCGCCAGCAGCTTGTCAATAGTACAAGAGACCCAGTACTTC. Protein product: CASSLSIVQETQYF.

V and J are TRBV5-1 and TRBJ2-7; the D gene could be TRBD1 or TRBD2 (5 bases each). In germline, CDR1 is SGHRS, CDR2 YFSETQ. The CDR3 covers 17 residues. The ends were cut back, 1 base at V and 2 bases at J, with 19 bases in the middle. The CDR3, as DNA: TGCGCCAGCAGCTTGACTGTTGTAAGCGAGGGGCCCTACGAGCAGTACTTC. This gives the protein CASSLTVVSEGPYEQYF.